The clone carrying this TCR beta chain was observed a single time. What it recognizes is unknown. These data originate in a study of siplizumab effects on memory and regulatory T cells. Regarding the study as a whole: Phenotypic classification as naive or memory proved unattainable for roughly 80-96% of proliferating CD4+ or CD8+ clones.

Germline CDR1 and CDR2: SNHLY and FYNNEI. V was pared by 6 bases and J by 5 bases, with 16 bases between. The CDR3 extends over 14 amino acids. Clones were read by immunoSEQ multiplex PCR, and TCRdb kept only the in-frame ones, dropping some. The data show 100,000 to 120,000 clones, approximately 94% seen once. V is TRBV2 and J is TRBJ2-5; D is ambiguous. The sequence derives from a human donor in good health. Sequenced input: CD4+ T cells sorted from blood. The CDR3 coding sequence is TGTGCCAGCAGAGGTCTATCGACGTGGGAGACCCAGTACTTC. Translation: CASRGLSTWETQYF.